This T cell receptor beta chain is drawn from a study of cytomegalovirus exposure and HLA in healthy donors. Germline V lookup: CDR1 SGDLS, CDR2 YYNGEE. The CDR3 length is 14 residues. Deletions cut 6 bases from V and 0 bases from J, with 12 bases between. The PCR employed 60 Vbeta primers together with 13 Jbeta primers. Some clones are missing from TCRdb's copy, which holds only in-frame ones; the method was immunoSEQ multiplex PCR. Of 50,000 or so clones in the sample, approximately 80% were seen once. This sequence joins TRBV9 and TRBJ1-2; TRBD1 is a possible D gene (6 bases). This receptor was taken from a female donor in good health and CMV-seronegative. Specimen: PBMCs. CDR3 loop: CASKRTAANYGYTF. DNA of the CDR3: TGTGCCAGCAAACGGACAGCCGCTAACTATGGCTACACCTTC.